This record concerns one T cell receptor (beta chain) sequence. What it recognizes is unknown. Regarding treatment: oral pan-JAK inhibitor, 5-10 mg twice daily. Sorting of CD4+ and CD8+ T cells was performed on PBMCs. This entry is derived from a study of CD8+ T cells in alopecia areata. Regarding the study as a whole: Within the top 100, expanded CD8+ clones significantly decreased with tofacitinib, as did scalp clonality. Many expanded lesional clones persisted in scalp and blood during tofacitinib treatment.

Once RNA had been extracted, it was reverse transcribed into cDNA to act as the sequencing template. The protocol was immunoSEQ multiplex PCR, while the TCRdb copy is restricted to in-frame clones and leaves out a portion. This table has roughly 140,000 clones, roughly 82% appearing once. The CDR3 sequence is 14 residues long. With 0 bases clipped from V and 4 bases from J, the junction kept 3 bases outside the gene matches. In germline, CDR1 is MGHRA, CDR2 YSYEKL. The chain uses TRBV4-1 and TRBJ2-7; 7 bases are a match to TRBD2. The TCR comes from a human donor with alopecia areata. This material consisted of CD8+ T cells sorted from blood, taken at week 4, from a patient treated with tofacitinib. The CDR3 loop is CASSQDRGGYEQYF. CDR3 DNA: TGCGCCAGCAGCCAAGACCGCGGGGGATACGAGCAGTACTTC.